This record looks at one T cell receptor (beta chain) sequence and its context. As yet, its antigen is unknown. CDR3 length: 13 residues. V was cut by 2 bases and J by 6 bases, with 10 bases left in between. The germline CDR1 and CDR2 sequences are MGHDK and SYGVNS. The entry originates in a study of vaccination and CD4 T cells after COVID-19. Study-wide results and caveats: For SARS-CoV-2-reactive clonotypes, the median went from approximately 21 to 38, a nonsignificant increase. Convalescent patients had a median roughly 87% of post-vaccine SARS-CoV-2-reactive clones that were detected only after vaccination, not before it.

Treatment described: roughly 11-day PBMC culture with coronavirus spike peptide pools or control peptides (ViraFEST assay). Sequenced with the Oncomine TCR Beta short-read assay was DNA taken from cultured CD4+ T cells. TCRdb called the PCR reads again in MiXCR, with one record for every CDR3 protein. The sample has thousands of distinct CDR3 sequences, approximately 48% seen once. The rearrangement joins TRBV25-1 to TRBJ1-2, with D perhaps TRBD1 (5 bases). Sequencing input: CD4+ T cells from blood, cultured in vitro. The receptor was isolated from a human donor who had recovered from COVID-19. Written as DNA, the CDR3 is TGTGCCAGCAGTGAACTGGGGGGAGATGGCTACACCTTC. Amino acid sequence: CASSELGGDGYTF.